This TCR beta chain was sequenced in a study of CD4 T cells in relation to SARS-CoV-2 and coronaviruses. Before the COVID-19 pandemic, during about 2011-2019, CD4+ T cells were taken from unexposed donors. This CDR3 region has 17 residues. Losses at the gene ends were 6 bases for V and 1 base for J; bases not matched to a gene: 4. Germline CDR1 ENHRY, CDR2 SYGVKD. Deep TCR-beta sequencing used DNA from uncultured naive and memory CD4+ T cells. TCRdb's table, derived via immunoSEQ multiplex PCR, lists solely in-frame clones and lacks some. The sample records some 65,000 clones, about 87% being singletons.

The chain employs TRBV10-3 and TRBJ2-3, with 16 positions matching TRBD2. Input material: memory CD4+ T cells from PBMCs. This clonotype was obtained from a human donor in good health. In nucleotides, the CDR3 is TGTGCCATCAGGGGGACTAGCGGGGGGGCAGGCACAGATACGCAGTATTTT. It specifies CAIRGTSGGAGTDTQYF.